The 6 T cell receptor beta chains below come from one sample, sequenced in a study of T cell changes during pregnancy in multiple sclerosis. Clones were read by immunoSEQ multiplex PCR, and TCRdb kept only the in-frame ones, dropping some. The table includes tens of thousands of clones, under 95% detected once. The sample was CD8+ T cells from peripheral blood mononuclear cells, taken in the third trimester of pregnancy. All receptors come from a female donor with multiple sclerosis, enrolled in a pregnancy study.

The chain is built from TRBV18 and TRBJ2-7, with 11 bases fitting TRBD2. CDR3 length equals 14 residues. V trimming: 0 bases; J trimming: 9 bases; junction bases outside the gene matches: 4. Germline CDR1 reads KGHSH; CDR2 reads LQKENI. CDR3 nucleotides: TGTGCCAGCTCACCACCGACTAGCGGGAATGCGCAGTACTTC. Its protein is CASSPPTSGNAQYF.

The V and J genes are TRBV6-5 and TRBJ2-7; weak D call: TRBD1 (6 bases). The CDR3 runs 13 residues. The germline V gene encodes CDR1 MNHEY and CDR2 SVGAGI. V was pared by 5 bases and J by 2 bases, with 10 bases between. The CDR3 region is CASSMDSTYEQYF. In DNA, the CDR3 is TGTGCCAGCAGTATGGACAGTACCTACGAGCAGTACTTC.

The chain couples TRBV4-1 to TRBJ1-1; weak D call: TRBD1 (6 bases). Germline V gene lookup returns CDR1 MGHRA and CDR2 YSYEKL. This CDR3 comprises 13 residues. Deletions cut 3 bases from V and 5 bases from J, with 10 bases between. For the CDR3, the DNA is TGCGCCAGCAGCCAGGGTCAGGGGACTGAAGCTTTCTTT. It specifies CASSQGQGTEAFF.

The rearrangement joins TRBV27 to TRBJ2-7, with D perhaps matching TRBD1 (6 bases). Germline CDR1 is MNHEY and CDR2 is SMNVEV (reference sequence). The CDR3 is 14 amino acids. Trimming removed 6 bases at V and 4 bases at J, with 16 bases between. CDR3 sequence (DNA): TGTGCCAGCAGCCAGGACAGCAGTGGGTACGAGCAGTACTTC. It specifies CASSQDSSGYEQYF.

The chain recombines TRBV4-3 with TRBJ1-4, with D uncertain. The ends were cut back, 0 bases at V and 7 bases at J, with 15 bases in the middle. There are 16 residues in the CDR3. Germline-derived CDR1 and CDR2 are LGHNA and YSLEER. The CDR3 coding sequence is TGCGCCAGCAGCCAAGATGGTAGCCTCGAAGGTGAAAAACTGTTTTTT. Amino acid sequence: CASSQDGSLEGEKLFF.

This clone was seen only once. The V gene is TRBV4-2, the J gene TRBJ2-1; TRBD1 aligns across 11 bases. Trimming at V came to 2 bases and at J to 8 bases, leaving 8 bases not matched to a gene. CDR1 and CDR2 from the germline V gene are LGHNA and YNFKEQ. CDR3 size: 16 residues. CDR3 DNA: TGTGCCAGCAGCCAAAAGCCGGGACAGGGGGGTGATGAGCAGTTCTTC. It specifies CASSQKPGQGGDEQFF.